Sequencing of this T cell receptor (beta chain) was carried out in a study of T cells after yellow fever vaccination. Broader study findings: Post-booster repertoires contained most primary-vaccination clones again (about 95% CD4, around 88% CD8).

V dropped 0 bases and J dropped 6 bases, with 14 bases sitting between them. From germline, CDR1 is LGHNA and CDR2 YSLEER. The CDR3 is 16 residues long. Synthesis of TCR cDNA relied on 5'RACE template switching, which attached a universal primer site and UMIs. TCRdb re-derived calls from the 5' RACE reads in MiXCR, one entry per CDR3 protein. Of 300,000 to 400,000 distinct CDR3 sequences in the sample, roughly 10% were seen once. Turning to this clonotype: Its matching antigen is unknown.

The gene calls are TRBV4-3 and TRBJ2-2; D perhaps matches TRBD1 (6 bases). The TCR comes from a young man who received the YFV17D yellow fever vaccine. The sample was CD4+ T cells sorted from PBMCs, taken 45 days after the yellow fever booster vaccination. Here the CDR3 DNA reads TGCGCCAGCAGCCAAGATAGGGGGACCTACCCCGGGGAGCTGTTTTTT. This codes for CASSQDRGTYPGELFF.